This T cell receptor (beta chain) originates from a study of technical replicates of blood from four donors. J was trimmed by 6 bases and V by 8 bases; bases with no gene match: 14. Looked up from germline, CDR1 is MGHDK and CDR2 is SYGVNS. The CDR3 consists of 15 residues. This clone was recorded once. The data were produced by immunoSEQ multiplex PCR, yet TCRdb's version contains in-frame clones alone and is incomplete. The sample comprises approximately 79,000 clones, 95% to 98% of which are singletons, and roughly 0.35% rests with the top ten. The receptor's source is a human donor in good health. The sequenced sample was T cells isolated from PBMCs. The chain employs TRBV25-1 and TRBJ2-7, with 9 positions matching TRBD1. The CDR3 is CASQGADRGSVEQYF. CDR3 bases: TGTGCCAGCCAGGGGGCCGACAGGGGGAGTGTCGAGCAGTACTTC.